The T cell receptor beta chain described here comes from a study of blood T cell repertoires in COVID-19. In the study overall: In each case, the material was cDNA or gDNA derived from T cells, B-cell-depleted T cells, or PBMCs.

The CDR3 is made up of 12 amino acids. Methods used by the authors: Amplified reference gene primers provided the basis for estimating nucleated cell counts. The protocol was immunoSEQ multiplex PCR, while the TCRdb copy is restricted to in-frame clones and leaves out a portion. The D gene and trimming were derived from the DNA, and the V and J assignments and clone size from that table. The repertoire includes hundreds of thousands of clones, 83% of them detected once, and roughly 1.3% sits in the top ten. Those enrolled in Seattle joined during active infection and were followed longitudinally afterward.

The TCR comes from a woman aged 25 to 39 with COVID-19, enrolled during active disease. The rearrangement uses TRBV21-1 and TRBJ2-5; TRBD1 reflects the table's D call only, with no check against the DNA. TRBV21-1 is classified as a pseudogene. The sequenced sample was peripheral blood. The CDR3 is CASSSRGETQYF. The CDR3, as DNA: TGTGCCAGCAGCTCCAGGGGGGAGACCCAGTACTTC.